This T cell receptor (beta chain) was identified during a study of cytomegalovirus exposure and HLA in healthy donors. Study summary: HLA-typed donors were the source of about 81 million unique TCRs held in an early data release. Overall study findings and caveats: There were 150 to 200 TCR beta chains listed as cytomegalovirus-associated. Later on, a genetic analysis was performed. It linked a missense variant in DCLRE1C with V- and J-gene trimming of TCR beta.

V was cut by 4 bases and J by 3 bases, with 10 bases left in between. This CDR3 has 14 amino acids. Germline CDR1 is KGHSH and CDR2 is LQKENI. The PCR ran on 60 Vbeta and 13 Jbeta primers. How the authors handled the data: Unique TCR beta chains numbered roughly 84 million in a later analysis, with 10 million to 14 million shared. The assay was immunoSEQ multiplex PCR, and TCRdb's table has in-frame clones only and misses some. V and J calls plus clone size are reproduced from that table; the DNA served to infer D and trimming. The sample lists fewer than 150,000 clones; roughly 75% were seen once. Comment on this clone: Its specificity is not known.

The sequence derives from a young man in good health and CMV-seronegative. Sequenced: PBMCs. The gene calls are TRBV18 and TRBJ1-3; D not certain. This CDR3 reads CASSQSQDGNTIYF. As DNA, the CDR3 is TGTGCCAGCTCACAGTCTCAGGATGGAAACACCATATATTTT. Using reference TRBV18 and TRBJ1-3 for the parts outside the CDR3, the full variable domain is NAGVMQNPRHLVRRRGQEARLRCSPMKGHSHVYWYRQLPEEGLKFMVYLQKENIIDESGMPKERFSAEFPKEGPSILRIQQVVRGDSAAYFCASSQSQDGNTIYFGEGSWLTVV.